A selection of T cell receptor beta chains follows, all from one sample in a study of blood T cell repertoires in COVID-19. The method was immunoSEQ multiplex PCR; TCRdb's version includes in-frame clones alone and lacks a portion of them. The sample has about 65,000 clones, 80% to 95% seen once; the top ten hold roughly 3%. The sample was peripheral blood. The origin of the receptors is a man between 65 and 85 years old with active COVID-19. The CDR3 runs from the conserved cysteine through the conserved F or W. Fields, in order: V gene, D gene, clone size, CDR3 length, J gene, CDR3 DNA, CDR3 protein. The D gene is left open where the match is weak. Expanded clones get a size class; other rows say once, few or many, or leave the size out.

v_call: TRBV5-1
d_call: NA
clone_size: NA
cdr3_length: 14
j_call: TRBJ2-5
cdr3_nt: TGCGCCAGCAGCTTAAGGGGACTCCAAGAGACCCAGTACTTC
cdr3_aa: CASSLRGLQETQYF

v_call: TRBV7-2
d_call: NA
clone_size: NA
cdr3_length: 14
j_call: TRBJ1-5
cdr3_nt: TGTGCCAGCAGCTTAGCCGTCGGGGAGCAGCCCCAGCATTTT
cdr3_aa: CASSLAVGEQPQHF

v_call: TRBV4-2
d_call: NA
clone_size: few
cdr3_length: 14
j_call: TRBJ1-2
cdr3_nt: TGTGCCAGCAGCCCAAAAGGGAGTAACTATGGCTACACCTTC
cdr3_aa: CASSPKGSNYGYTF

v_call: TRBV28
d_call: TRBD1
clone_size: NA
cdr3_length: 18
j_call: TRBJ2-6
cdr3_nt: TGTGCCAGCAGTTCGCCGGGCCGGACAGGGGCCGGGGCCAACGTCCTGACTTTC
cdr3_aa: CASSSPGRTGAGANVLTF

v_call: TRBV6-4
d_call: NA
clone_size: once
cdr3_length: 15
j_call: TRBJ2-2
cdr3_nt: TGTGCCAGCAGTGACATTAAAGGCGGCACCGGGGAGCTGTTTTTT
cdr3_aa: CASSDIKGGTGELFF

v_call: TRBV5-4
d_call: TRBD1
clone_size: NA
cdr3_length: 16
j_call: TRBJ2-1
cdr3_nt: TGTGCCAGCAGCACACAGGGGCCCCCAGGTGGCAATGAGCAGTTCTTC
cdr3_aa: CASSTQGPPGGNEQFF

v_call: TRBV14
d_call: TRBD2
clone_size: NA
cdr3_length: 15
j_call: TRBJ2-5
cdr3_nt: TGTGCCAGCAGCCAAGAACCACTAGCGGGAGAGACCCAGTACTTC
cdr3_aa: CASSQEPLAGETQYF

v_call: TRBV5-4
d_call: TRBD1
clone_size: NA
cdr3_length: 13
j_call: TRBJ2-1
cdr3_nt: TGTGCCAGCCGACCACAGGGGTACAATGAGCAGTTCTTC
cdr3_aa: CASRPQGYNEQFF

v_call: TRBV5-1
d_call: TRBD2
clone_size: NA
cdr3_length: 16
j_call: TRBJ2-3
cdr3_nt: TGCGCCAGCAGCTTGGAGGGCCGGGGGGGCCCGGATACGCAGTATTTT
cdr3_aa: CASSLEGRGGPDTQYF

v_call: TRBV27
d_call: TRBD2
clone_size: NA
cdr3_length: 15
j_call: TRBJ2-1
cdr3_nt: TGTGCCAGCAGCAACGGACTAGCAATATACAATGAGCAGTTCTTC
cdr3_aa: CASSNGLAIYNEQFF

v_call: TRBV11-3
d_call: TRBD1
clone_size: NA
cdr3_length: 14
j_call: TRBJ2-7
cdr3_nt: TGTGCCAGCAGCCCACCAGGGGGTCCCTACGAGCAGTACTTC
cdr3_aa: CASSPPGGPYEQYF

v_call: TRBV28
d_call: NA
clone_size: once
cdr3_length: 15
j_call: TRBJ1-1
cdr3_nt: TGTGCCAGCAGTTTAGCTGGGGCCGGGAACACTGAAGCTTTCTTT
cdr3_aa: CASSLAGAGNTEAFF

v_call: TRBV15
d_call: TRBD1
clone_size: NA
cdr3_length: 15
j_call: TRBJ2-1
cdr3_nt: TGTGCCACCAGCAGAGGGACAGGGGGTGACAATGAGCAGTTCTTC
cdr3_aa: CATSRGTGGDNEQFF

v_call: TRBV11-3
d_call: NA
clone_size: NA
cdr3_length: 15
j_call: TRBJ2-5
cdr3_nt: TGTGCCAGCAGCTTAGATGGAGGGCTCGGGGAGACCCAGTACTTC
cdr3_aa: CASSLDGGLGETQYF

v_call: TRBV3-1/TRBV3-2
d_call: NA
clone_size: NA
cdr3_length: 13
j_call: TRBJ1-1
cdr3_nt: TGTGCCAGCATGGCCTCCTTTGTGGGAGATACTTTCTTT
cdr3_aa: CASMASFVGDTFF

v_call: TRBV5-1
d_call: TRBD2
clone_size: NA
cdr3_length: 15
j_call: TRBJ2-5
cdr3_nt: TGCGCCAGCAGCCCGCGGACTAGCGGGGTGAAGACCCAGTACTTC
cdr3_aa: CASSPRTSGVKTQYF

v_call: TRBV6-5
d_call: NA
clone_size: NA
cdr3_length: 14
j_call: TRBJ2-3
cdr3_nt: TGTGCCAGCAGTCCACAGGCGACAACTGATACGCAGTATTTT
cdr3_aa: CASSPQATTDTQYF

v_call: TRBV7-3
d_call: NA
clone_size: NA
cdr3_length: 16
j_call: TRBJ2-2
cdr3_nt: TGTGCCAGCAGCTTAGTTGGGACACAGAACACCGGGGAGCTGTTTTTT
cdr3_aa: CASSLVGTQNTGELFF

v_call: TRBV9
d_call: TRBD1
clone_size: once
cdr3_length: 15
j_call: TRBJ1-1
cdr3_nt: TGTGCCAGCAGCGGGACCGGGACAGGTTACACTGAAGCTTTCTTT
cdr3_aa: CASSGTGTGYTEAFF

v_call: TRBV20-1
d_call: TRBD2
clone_size: NA
cdr3_length: 20
j_call: TRBJ2-1
cdr3_nt: TGCAGTGCTAGTTTCTATACTAGCGGGGGGGCCTCTTTGATTTTGAATGAGCAGTTCTTC
cdr3_aa: CSASFYTSGGASLILNEQFF

v_call: TRBV6-5
d_call: NA
clone_size: NA
cdr3_length: 15
j_call: TRBJ2-1
cdr3_nt: TGTGCCAGCAGTTACGCTACAGGGACCCTCAGGAAGCAGTTCTTC
cdr3_aa: CASSYATGTLRKQFF

v_call: TRBV2
d_call: NA
clone_size: NA
cdr3_length: 16
j_call: TRBJ2-3
cdr3_nt: TGTGCCAGCATTCCAGACAGGATGACTAGCACAGATACGCAGTATTTT
cdr3_aa: CASIPDRMTSTDTQYF

v_call: TRBV19
d_call: NA
clone_size: NA
cdr3_length: 16
j_call: TRBJ2-5
cdr3_nt: TGTGCCAGTACCCAGGTGGTGGGGGCAGGCCAAGAGACCCAGTACTTC
cdr3_aa: CASTQVVGAGQETQYF

v_call: TRBV3-1/TRBV3-2
d_call: TRBD2
clone_size: NA
cdr3_length: 17
j_call: TRBJ2-5
cdr3_nt: TGTGCCAGCAGCCAAGATTGGACTAGCGGGCCGAAAGAGACCCAGTACTTC
cdr3_aa: CASSQDWTSGPKETQYF

v_call: TRBV13
d_call: TRBD1
clone_size: few
cdr3_length: 14
j_call: TRBJ2-7
cdr3_nt: TGTGCCAGCAGCCCTGGGACAGCCCCTTACGAGCAGTACTTC
cdr3_aa: CASSPGTAPYEQYF

v_call: TRBV5-1
d_call: TRBD2
clone_size: NA
cdr3_length: 16
j_call: TRBJ2-5
cdr3_nt: TGCGCCAGCAGCCGGCCGGACGGGGGGGCCCAAGAGACCCAGTACTTC
cdr3_aa: CASSRPDGGAQETQYF

v_call: TRBV29-1
d_call: NA
clone_size: NA
cdr3_length: 17
j_call: TRBJ2-2
cdr3_nt: TGCAGCGTTGAAGTCCCAGGCGACCAGAAGAACACCGGGGAGCTGTTTTTT
cdr3_aa: CSVEVPGDQKNTGELFF

v_call: TRBV7-9
d_call: TRBD1
clone_size: NA
cdr3_length: 17
j_call: TRBJ2-2
cdr3_nt: TGTGCCAGCAGCCCCCCCAGGGGGCCTTCCTACACCGGGGAGCTGTTTTTT
cdr3_aa: CASSPPRGPSYTGELFF

v_call: TRBV5-1
d_call: NA
clone_size: NA
cdr3_length: 14
j_call: TRBJ2-7
cdr3_nt: TGCGCCAGCAGCTTGGAGGGGTCCTCTTACGAGCAGTACTTC
cdr3_aa: CASSLEGSSYEQYF